These T cell receptor beta chains were read from a single sample in a study of identical twins. TCRdb analysed the 5' RACE reads with MiXCR anew, one entry per CDR3 protein. The data hold approximately 700,000 distinct CDR3 sequences, with 15% to 20% observed a single time. This same sample was also taken into another study, of T cells expressing NK-cell markers.

The sequencing sample was made of PBMCs. The source is a woman under 30 in good health. The CDR3 runs from the conserved cysteine through the conserved F or W. Each record gives: D gene, V gene, J gene, clone size, CDR3 DNA, CDR3 protein. The D gene is left open where the match is weak. Some rows mark clone size as missing; the rest say once, few, many or name a class of expanded clone.

>-|TRBV25-1|TRBJ1-2|few
TGTGCCAGCAGTATACAGGGAGGGGGGTATGGCTACACCTTC
CASSIQGGGYGYTF
>-|TRBV24-1|TRBJ2-3|few
TGTGCCACCAGTGATTTACCGGGAGATACGCAGTATTTT
CATSDLPGDTQYF
>TRBD2|TRBV7-2|TRBJ2-7|-
TGTGCCAGCAGCTTTTCGACTAGCGGGAACTCCTACGAGCAGTACTTC
CASSFSTSGNSYEQYF
>-|TRBV20-1|TRBJ2-7|-
TGCAGTGCTAGAGATCATAGGGGGGATCGGTACGAGCAGTACTTC
CSARDHRGDRYEQYF
>-|TRBV12-3/TRBV12-4|TRBJ2-1|-
TGTGCCAGCAGTTTGACAGGCCACAATGAGCAGTTCTTC
CASSLTGHNEQFF
>-|TRBV20-1|TRBJ2-3|few
TGCAGTGCTAGTGCGACTAGATTGGATACGCAGTATTTT
CSASATRLDTQYF
>-|TRBV9|TRBJ2-1|-
TGTGCCAGCAGGCCCGGGACTGGTAGTATGTATGAGCAGTTCTTC
CASRPGTGSMYEQFF
>TRBD1|TRBV9|TRBJ1-2|few
TGTGCCAGCAGCGTAGGGACAGGCGGAGGCTACACCTTC
CASSVGTGGGYTF
>-|TRBV7-9|TRBJ1-2|-
TGTGCCAGCAGCTTAGAGGAGGCGGATGGCTACACCTTC
CASSLEEADGYTF
>-|TRBV5-1|TRBJ2-5|-
TGCGCCAGCAGCTTAGACGACGTAACCCAAGAGACCCAGTACTTC
CASSLDDVTQETQYF
>-|TRBV5-1|TRBJ2-3|many
TGCGCCAGCAGCCTCGGGGAAACGGCAGATACGCAGTATTTT
CASSLGETADTQYF
>-|TRBV18|TRBJ2-7|few
TGTGCCAGCTCACCACCATCCCTCCACGAGCAGTACTTC
CASSPPSLHEQYF
>-|TRBV20-1|TRBJ2-7|-
TGCAGTGCCTTTCATCCCGACTCGATCTCCTACGAGCAGTACTTC
CSAFHPDSISYEQYF
>TRBD2|TRBV12-3/TRBV12-4|TRBJ2-1|few
TGTGCCAGCTGCTCTAGCGGGGGGTGGGATGAGCAGTTCTTC
CASCSSGGWDEQFF
>-|TRBV6-8|TRBJ2-7|-
TGTGCCACCCCCCAGGGGATCGGCTACGAGCAGTACTTC
CATPQGIGYEQYF
>-|TRBV5-1|TRBJ1-6|few
TGCGCCAGCAGCCAATGGACCCCGGCGGATTCACCCCTCCACTTT
CASSQWTPADSPLHF
>-|TRBV18|TRBJ2-2|-
TGTGCCAGCTCACCACTGACACAAGGGATCACCGGGGAGCTGTTTTTT
CASSPLTQGITGELFF
>-|TRBV10-1|TRBJ2-3|-
TGCGCCAGCAGTGAAGGAATTTCGAGTACGCAGTATTTT
CASSEGISSTQYF
>-|TRBV4-3|TRBJ2-3|few
TGCGCCAGCAGCCACGACTACCCGCCAGATACGCAGTATTTT
CASSHDYPPDTQYF
>-|TRBV12-3/TRBV12-4|TRBJ2-6|few
TGTGCCAGCAGCTCCAGGACCAACGTCCTGACTTTC
CASSSRTNVLTF
>-|TRBV20-1|TRBJ2-7|-
TGCAGTGCTAGGGTCAGCAACTCCTACGAGCAGTACTTC
CSARVSNSYEQYF
>-|TRBV6-5|TRBJ2-1|-
TGTGCCAGCAGTTATCGGGGCACCTACAATGAGCAGTTCTTC
CASSYRGTYNEQFF
>-|TRBV5-1|TRBJ2-3|few
TGCGCCAGCAGCCCCCTCCAGGGGACAGATACGCAGTATTTT
CASSPLQGTDTQYF
>-|TRBV6-5|TRBJ2-2|few
TGTGCCAGCAGTTACGTACTTCGCTACACCGGGGAGCTGTTTTTT
CASSYVLRYTGELFF
>TRBD1|TRBV12-3/TRBV12-4|TRBJ1-6|few
TGTGCCAGCAGTGCCGAAAGGACAGGGTCACGTTCACCCCTCCACTTT
CASSAERTGSRSPLHF
>-|TRBV3-1|TRBJ2-7|-
TGTGCCAGCAGCCAAGGTACGAGCCGGAGTGAGCAGTACTTC
CASSQGTSRSEQYF
>TRBD1|TRBV6-1|TRBJ2-7|few
TGTGCCAGCAGGGGGACAGGGTTTAGCTCCTACGAGCAGTACTTC
CASRGTGFSSYEQYF
>TRBD1|TRBV6-1|TRBJ2-7|-
TGTGCCAGCAGTCGGACAGGGACGCCATACGAGCAGTACTTC
CASSRTGTPYEQYF
>-|TRBV20-1|TRBJ2-1|many
TGCAGTGCTAGAGAGCCCAACTTATTAAATGAGCAGTTCTTC
CSAREPNLLNEQFF
>-|TRBV5-5|TRBJ2-3|few
TGTGCCAGCAGCCTGGGGGCCATAGGGAGCACAGATACGCAGTATTTT
CASSLGAIGSTDTQYF
>-|TRBV3-1|TRBJ2-7|-
TGTGCCAGCAGCCACACTCCCGGGACGGACAACTACGAGCAGTACTTC
CASSHTPGTDNYEQYF
>TRBD2|TRBV12-5|TRBJ2-3|-
TGTGCTAGTGCCTACCCCGGGACTAGCGGGAGCCCAGATACGCAGTATTTT
CASAYPGTSGSPDTQYF
>-|TRBV10-3|TRBJ2-4|-
TGTGCCATCAGTGAGGACCAAAACATTCAGTACTTC
CAISEDQNIQYF
>TRBD2|TRBV20-1|TRBJ2-1|-
TGCAGTGCTCCATCGGGACTAGCGGGAGCCCCGGCAGATGAGCAGTTCTTC
CSAPSGLAGAPADEQFF
>TRBD2|TRBV5-4|TRBJ2-7|few
TGTGCCAGCAGCATGGGGACTAGCGGAACCTACGAGCAGTACTTC
CASSMGTSGTYEQYF
>TRBD2|TRBV5-8|TRBJ2-2|-
TGTGCCAGCAGCCAGGGGCTAGCGGGATACACCGGGGAGCTGTTTTTT
CASSQGLAGYTGELFF
>-|TRBV11-2|TRBJ1-1|few
TGTGCCAGCAGCTTAGGTTTCTCGGGCACCCGTAGGGCTTTCTTT
CASSLGFSGTRRAFF
>TRBD2|TRBV12-3/TRBV12-4|TRBJ2-5|-
TGTGCCAGCAGTGGCATAGCGGGAGTCATAGAGACCCAGTACTTC
CASSGIAGVIETQYF
>TRBD2|TRBV7-6|TRBJ2-3|-
TGTGCCAGCAGTCGTCCCCGGGAGGGCCTAGTTACAGATACGCAGTATTTT
CASSRPREGLVTDTQYF
>-|TRBV7-2|TRBJ1-2|few
TGTGCCAGCAGCTTAGGGGAGGACTCGTTGTATGGCTACACCTTC
CASSLGEDSLYGYTF
>TRBD2|TRBV10-2|TRBJ2-5|-
TGCGCCAGCAGTATGACTAGCGGGGGCCAAGAGACCCAGTACTTC
CASSMTSGGQETQYF
>-|TRBV12-3/TRBV12-4|TRBJ2-5|few
TGTGCCAGCCGCATAGGGGCAGGAGAGACCCAGTACTTC
CASRIGAGETQYF
>-|TRBV6-1|TRBJ2-1|-
TGTGCCAGCAGTAGGACTAAGCCGACCTACAATGAGCAGTTCTTC
CASSRTKPTYNEQFF
>-|TRBV4-3|TRBJ2-5|-
TGCGCCAGCAGCCAAGATGGAGGGTCAGAGACCCAGTACTTC
CASSQDGGSETQYF
>-|TRBV20-1|TRBJ2-2|-
TGCAGTGCTAGAGTGAGGGAGGGGGCCGGGGAGCTGTTTTTT
CSARVREGAGELFF
>-|TRBV5-1|TRBJ1-4|few
TGCGCCAGCAGCTTGGTTACGGGGGGAGAAAAACTGTTTTTT
CASSLVTGGEKLFF
>-|TRBV7-2|TRBJ2-7|few
TGTGCCAGCAGCTTCCAGACTTCGAGCTCCTACGAGCAGTACTTC
CASSFQTSSSYEQYF
>-|TRBV5-1|TRBJ2-5|few
TGCGCCAGCAGCTTGGCCGTAACCTCATTGTCCCAGTACTTC
CASSLAVTSLSQYF
>TRBD1|TRBV7-2|TRBJ1-2|-
TGTGCCAGCAGAGAAACCGGGACAGGGGTCGGCTACACCTTC
CASRETGTGVGYTF
>TRBD1|TRBV20-1|TRBJ1-1|-
TGCAGTGCTAAACAGGGGAGAACTGAAGCTTTCTTT
CSAKQGRTEAFF
>TRBD1|TRBV7-6|TRBJ2-5|many
TGTGCCAGCAGCTCCGTGAACAGGGGGAGAGAGACCCAGTACTTC
CASSSVNRGRETQYF
>TRBD2|TRBV5-1|TRBJ2-7|many
TGCGCCAGCAGCCAGACCACCTTAAGCGGGAGGGCCTACGAGCAGTACTTC
CASSQTTLSGRAYEQYF
>-|TRBV5-8|TRBJ2-1|few
TGTGCCAGCAGTTTGAGGAACAGGGCGAACACCTATGAGCAGTTCTTC
CASSLRNRANTYEQFF
>-|TRBV7-7|TRBJ2-2|-
TGTGCTAGCAGCGTCAGCCCCAGGGTGAACACCGGGGAGCTGTTTTTT
CASSVSPRVNTGELFF
>-|TRBV27|TRBJ1-4|-
TGTGCCAGCAGTTTAGGCAGGGACTATGAAAAACTGTTTTTT
CASSLGRDYEKLFF
>-|TRBV6-1|TRBJ2-3|few
TGTGCCAGCGGCGGGTGGAGAGGATGGGGAGATACGCAGTATTTT
CASGGWRGWGDTQYF
>-|TRBV29-1|TRBJ1-1|few
TGCAGCGTTAGGTGGAACACTGAAGCTTTCTTT
CSVRWNTEAFF
>TRBD2|TRBV20-1|TRBJ2-3|-
TGCAGTGCTAGCGCTAGCGGGGCCCTCACAGATACGCAGTATTTT
CSASASGALTDTQYF
>-|TRBV4-3|TRBJ2-7|few
TGCGCCAGCAGCCAGCAAATGGGAGGAGAGCAGTACTTC
CASSQQMGGEQYF